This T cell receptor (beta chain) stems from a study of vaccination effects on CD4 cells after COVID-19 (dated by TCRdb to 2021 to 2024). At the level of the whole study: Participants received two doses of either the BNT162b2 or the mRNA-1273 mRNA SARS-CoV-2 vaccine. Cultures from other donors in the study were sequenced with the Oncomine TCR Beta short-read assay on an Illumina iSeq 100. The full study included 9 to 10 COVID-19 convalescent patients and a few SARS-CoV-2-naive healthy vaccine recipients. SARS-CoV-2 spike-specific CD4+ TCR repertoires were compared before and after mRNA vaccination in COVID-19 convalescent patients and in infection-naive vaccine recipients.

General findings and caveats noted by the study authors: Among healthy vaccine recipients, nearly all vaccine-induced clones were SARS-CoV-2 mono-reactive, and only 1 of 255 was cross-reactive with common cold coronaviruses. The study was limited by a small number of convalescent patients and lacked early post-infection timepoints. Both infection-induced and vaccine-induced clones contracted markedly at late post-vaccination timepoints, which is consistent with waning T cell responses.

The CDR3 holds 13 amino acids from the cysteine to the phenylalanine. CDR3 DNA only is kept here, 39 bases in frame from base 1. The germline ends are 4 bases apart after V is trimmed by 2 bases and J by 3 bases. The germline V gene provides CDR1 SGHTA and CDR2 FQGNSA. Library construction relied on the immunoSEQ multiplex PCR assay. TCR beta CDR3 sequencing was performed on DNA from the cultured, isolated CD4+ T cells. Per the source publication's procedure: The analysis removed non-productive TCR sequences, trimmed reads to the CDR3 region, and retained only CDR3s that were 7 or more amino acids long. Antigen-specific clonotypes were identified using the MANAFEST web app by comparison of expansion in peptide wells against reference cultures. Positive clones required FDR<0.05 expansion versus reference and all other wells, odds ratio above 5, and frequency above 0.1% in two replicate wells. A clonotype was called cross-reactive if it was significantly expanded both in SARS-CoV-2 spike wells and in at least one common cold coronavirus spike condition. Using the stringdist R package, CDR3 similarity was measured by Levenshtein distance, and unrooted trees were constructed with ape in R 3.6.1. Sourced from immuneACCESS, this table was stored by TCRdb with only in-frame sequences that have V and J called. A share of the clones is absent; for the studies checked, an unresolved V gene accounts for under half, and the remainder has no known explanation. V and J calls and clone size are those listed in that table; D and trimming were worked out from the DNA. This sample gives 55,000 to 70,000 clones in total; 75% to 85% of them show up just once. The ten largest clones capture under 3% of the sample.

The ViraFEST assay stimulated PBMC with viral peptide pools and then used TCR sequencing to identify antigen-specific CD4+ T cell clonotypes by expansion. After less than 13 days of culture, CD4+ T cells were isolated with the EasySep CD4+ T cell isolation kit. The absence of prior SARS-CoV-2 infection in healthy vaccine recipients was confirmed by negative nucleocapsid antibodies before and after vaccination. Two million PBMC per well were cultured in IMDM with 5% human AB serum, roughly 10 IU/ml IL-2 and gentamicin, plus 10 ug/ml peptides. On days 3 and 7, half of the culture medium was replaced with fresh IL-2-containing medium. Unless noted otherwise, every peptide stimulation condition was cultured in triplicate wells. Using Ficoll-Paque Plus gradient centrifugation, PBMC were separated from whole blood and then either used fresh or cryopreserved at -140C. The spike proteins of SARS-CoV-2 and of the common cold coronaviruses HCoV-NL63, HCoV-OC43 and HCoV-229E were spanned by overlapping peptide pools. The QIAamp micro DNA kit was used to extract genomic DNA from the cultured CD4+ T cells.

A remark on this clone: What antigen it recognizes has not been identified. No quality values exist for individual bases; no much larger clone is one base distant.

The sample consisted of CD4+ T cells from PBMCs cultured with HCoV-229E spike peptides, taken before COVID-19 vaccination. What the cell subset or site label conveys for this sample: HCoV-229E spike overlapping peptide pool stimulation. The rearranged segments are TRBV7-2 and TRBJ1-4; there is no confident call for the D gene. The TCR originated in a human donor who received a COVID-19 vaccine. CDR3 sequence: CASSLRSNEKLFF. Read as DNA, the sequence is TGTGCCAGCAGCTTACGGTCTAATGAAAAACTGTTTTTT.